This T cell receptor (beta chain) was identified during a study of Ad26.COV2.S vaccination and SARS-CoV-2 variants. This clone showed up just a few times. Here immunoSEQ multiplex PCR was the method, and the copy in TCRdb shows in-frame clones only, minus some. This table has hundreds of thousands of clones, under 95% appearing once. With 4 bases removed from V and 2 bases from J, the gap between germline ends came to 8 bases. The CDR3 has 14 residues. Germline CDR1 and CDR2: LGHDT and YNNKEL (reference sequence). The gene calls are TRBV3-1 (or the pseudogene TRBV3-2) and TRBJ1-4; perhaps TRBD1 as D (5 bases). The clonotype originates from a human donor who had recovered from COVID-19. The source was peripheral blood, collected after recovery from COVID-19. CDR3 sequence (DNA): TGTGCCAGCAGCCTCAGGGTTACTAATGAAAAACTGTTTTTT. It encodes CASSLRVTNEKLFF.